These 9 T cell receptor beta chains were sequenced from one sample in a study of blood T cell repertoires in COVID-19. Assay: immunoSEQ multiplex PCR; the TCRdb copy retains only in-frame clones and omits some. The table records about 230,000 clones, 88% of them present only once. The sample comprised peripheral blood. Receptor source: a woman aged 60-75 years with acute or convalescent COVID-19.

The chain employs TRBV7-2 and TRBJ1-2, with D possibly TRBD1 on 6 matching bases. The CDR3 is 12 amino acids. Trimming cost V 7 bases and J 4 bases, with 10 bases left between them. Germline V gene sequence: CDR1 SGHTA, CDR2 FQGNSA. The CDR3 loop reads CASNPGVYGYTF. For the CDR3, the DNA is TGTGCCAGCAATCCAGGGGTCTATGGCTACACCTTC.

The chain joins TRBV29-1 to TRBJ1-4; TRBD1 aligns across 9 bases. Trimming cost V 7 bases and J 0 bases; bases outside gene matches: 3. Germline V gives CDR1 SQVTM, CDR2 ANQGSEA. The length of the CDR3 is 14 residues. CDR3: CSGWTGATNEKLFF. The CDR3 DNA reads TGCAGCGGCTGGACAGGGGCAACTAATGAAAAACTGTTTTTT.

V is TRBV10-1 and J is TRBJ2-7, with a tentative D call TRBD2 (6 bases). Trimming took 2 bases from V and 0 from J, leaving 14 bases between them. The CDR3 is 16 residues long. Germline V lookup: CDR1 WNHNN, CDR2 SYGVQD (reference sequence). CDR3 sequence: CASSEGGTGVSYEQYF. For the CDR3, the DNA is TGCGCCAGCAGTGAGGGAGGGACGGGAGTCTCCTACGAGCAGTACTTC.

V and J are TRBV19 and TRBJ1-2; 9 nucleotides agree with TRBD1. CDR3 size: 14 residues. In germline, CDR1 is LNHDA, CDR2 SQIVND (reference sequence). The V segment lost 10 bases and the J segment 4 bases; nucleotides outside the gene matches: 10. The CDR3, as DNA: TGTGCCACGGATAGGGGGACAGGGAGCTATGGCTACACCTTC. The encoded protein is CATDRGTGSYGYTF. Supplemented by reference TRBV19 and TRBJ1-2, the full variable domain reads DGGITQSPKYLFRKEGQNVTLSCEQNLNHDAMYWYRQDPGQGLRLIYYSQIVNDFQKGDIAEGYSVSREKKESFPLTVTSAQKNPTAFYLCATDRGTGSYGYTFGSGTRLTVV.

The J gene is TRBJ2-1, the V gene TRBV4-2, with D hard to call. V was pared by 0 bases and J by 0 bases, with 12 bases between. Germline CDR1 LGHNA, CDR2 YNFKEQ. This CDR3 is built from 17 residues. The CDR3 spells CASSQDPGYPSYNEQFF. The CDR3 region has the DNA TGTGCCAGCAGCCAAGATCCCGGGTATCCCTCCTACAATGAGCAGTTCTTC.

The sample holds a few counts of this clone. The chain has TRBV5-1 and TRBJ2-3, with 9 bases fitting TRBD2. This CDR3 spans 17 amino acids. Germline V gives CDR1 SGHRS, CDR2 YFSETQ. After removal of 4 bases from V and 1 base from J, the junction contained 10 bases not matched to a gene. This CDR3 reads CASSPPGSGGRTDTQYF. The CDR3 region has the DNA TGCGCCAGCAGCCCCCCTGGTAGCGGGGGTCGCACAGATACGCAGTATTTT.

V and J are TRBV7-9 and TRBJ2-4, with D possibly being TRBD1 (6 bases). This CDR3 contains 14 residues. Germline V gene sequence: CDR1 SEHNR, CDR2 FQNEAQ (reference sequence). The V gene lost 5 bases and the J gene lost 2 bases, with 10 bases spanning the gap. This CDR3 reads CASSPTGTKNIQYF. The CDR3 region has the DNA TGTGCCAGCAGCCCCACAGGGACCAAAAACATTCAGTACTTC. Together with reference TRBV7-9 and TRBJ2-4, the CDR3 gives the full variable domain: DTGVSQNPRHKITKRGQNVTFRCDPISEHNRLYWYRQTLGQGPEFLTYFQNEAQLEKSRLLSDRFSAERPKGSFSTLEIQRTEQGDSAMYLCASSPTGTKNIQYFGAGTRLSVL.

This rearrangement joins TRBV15 to TRBJ2-2; weak D call: TRBD2 (6 bases). From germline, CDR1 is LNHNV and CDR2 YYDKDF (reference sequence). The CDR3 runs 15 residues. With 1 base removed from V and 4 bases from J, the gap between germline ends came to 10 bases. The CDR3 DNA reads TGTGCCACCAGCAGAGGGAGGGACGGCACCGGGGAGCTGTTTTTT. Translating it yields CATSRGRDGTGELFF.

The chain is built from TRBV19 and TRBJ2-3; 13 bases line up with TRBD2. CDR3 length equals 15 residues. The V segment lost 9 bases and the J segment 7 bases; nucleotides outside the gene matches: 10. Germline CDR1 is LNHDA and CDR2 is SQIVND (reference sequence). In DNA form, the CDR3 reads TGTGCCAGCCAGGGGACTAGCGGGATGGGGAATACGCAGTATTTT. Its protein product is CASQGTSGMGNTQYF.